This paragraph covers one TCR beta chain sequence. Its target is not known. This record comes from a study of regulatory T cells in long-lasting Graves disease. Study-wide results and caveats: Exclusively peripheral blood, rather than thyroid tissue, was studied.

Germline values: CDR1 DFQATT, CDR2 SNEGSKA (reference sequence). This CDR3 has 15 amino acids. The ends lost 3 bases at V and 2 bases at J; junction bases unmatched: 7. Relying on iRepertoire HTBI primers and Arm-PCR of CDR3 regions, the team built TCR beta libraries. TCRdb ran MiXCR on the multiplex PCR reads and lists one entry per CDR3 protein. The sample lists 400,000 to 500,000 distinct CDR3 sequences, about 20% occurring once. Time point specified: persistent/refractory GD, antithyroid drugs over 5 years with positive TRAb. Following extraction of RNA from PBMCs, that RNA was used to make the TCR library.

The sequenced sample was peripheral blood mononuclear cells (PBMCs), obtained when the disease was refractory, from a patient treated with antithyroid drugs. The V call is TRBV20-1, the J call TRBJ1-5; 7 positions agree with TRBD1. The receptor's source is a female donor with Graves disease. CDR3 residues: CSASSDREGNQPQHF. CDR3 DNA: TGCAGTGCTAGTTCCGACAGGGAAGGCAATCAGCCCCAGCATTTT.